The rows below give T cell receptor beta chains drawn from one sample of a study of CD8 T cells in ankylosing spondylitis. TCRdb used MiXCR to reprocess the 5' RACE reads, holding one entry per CDR3 protein. This table has 250,000 or so distinct CDR3 sequences, roughly a quarter appearing once. The sequenced sample consisted of blood, either unsorted or a sorted T cell fraction (not recorded which). The receptors stem from a male donor with ankylosing spondylitis or in good health (not recorded which). Each CDR3 is given with its conserved first and last residue. The D gene is left open where the match is weak. Clone size is not always given. Where it is, it says once, few, many or a class for expanded clones.

j_call v_call d_call clone_size cdr3_nt cdr3_aa
TRBJ1-2 TRBV6-5 TRBD1 few TGTGCCAGCAGTTACACAGCTTCCCGACAGGGCGCGGGCTACACCTTC CASSYTASRQGAGYTF
TRBJ2-7 TRBV7-9 . few TGTGCCACCCGCTCGGACGAGCAGTACTTC CATRSDEQYF
TRBJ2-5 TRBV20-1 . few TGCAGTGCTGCCCGGGCCGCGGAGGGGACCCAGTACTTC CSAARAAEGTQYF
TRBJ2-3 TRBV20-1 TRBD1 many TGCAGTGCCCCCCGAGACAGGGGCACAGATACGCAGTATTTT CSAPRDRGTDTQYF
TRBJ2-7 TRBV20-1 TRBD2 many TGCAGTGCAAAGACTAGCGGGGGGATATCCTACGAGCAGTACTTC CSAKTSGGISYEQYF
TRBJ2-7 TRBV12-3/TRBV12-4 . . TGTGCCAGCAGCTCGGACCGAAACTACGAGCAGTACTTC CASSSDRNYEQYF
TRBJ2-7 TRBV12-3/TRBV12-4 TRBD1 . TGTGCCAGCAGTAGGACCAGGGGGAGCTCCTACGAGCAGTACTTC CASSRTRGSSYEQYF
TRBJ2-3 TRBV5-1 . many TGCGCCAGCAGCTTGGCCGGGGATACGCAGTATTTT CASSLAGDTQYF
TRBJ2-7 TRBV12-3/TRBV12-4 . . TGTGCCAGCAGTCCCCACAGGGTATCAAGGGGAAACTACGAGCAGTACTTC CASSPHRVSRGNYEQYF
TRBJ2-5 TRBV20-1 TRBD2 . TGCAGTGCTATGGGACTAGCGGGGGTCAAAGAGACCCAGTACTTC CSAMGLAGVKETQYF
TRBJ2-1 TRBV9 TRBD2 many TGTGCCAGCAGCACCCGCGGGGGAAATGAGCAGTTCTTC CASSTRGGNEQFF
TRBJ2-7 TRBV20-1 TRBD2 many TGCAGTGCTAGCTACCCAAGCGGGGGAGTCTACGAGCAGTACTTC CSASYPSGGVYEQYF
TRBJ2-7 TRBV20-1 . many TGCAGTGCTAGAGCGGCTAGCTTCTACGAGCAGTACTTC CSARAASFYEQYF